Following are 5 T cell receptor beta chains from one sample sequenced in a study of blood T cells in healthy people across ages. A second roughly 6 to 12 cycle PCR used barcoded and J-beta primers. Via MiXCR, TCRdb re-called the 5' RACE reads, giving one row per CDR3 protein. Of around 800,000 distinct CDR3 sequences in the sample, roughly 44% were seen once. What was sequenced was blood. The source of these receptors is a man in his 60s in good health.

The chain employs TRBV27 and TRBJ2-6; D is perhaps TRBD1 or TRBD2 (5 bases each). This CDR3 comprises 16 residues. In germline, CDR1 is MNHEY, CDR2 SMNVEV (reference sequence). V lost 7 bases and J lost 2, with 15 bases in between. The CDR3, as DNA: TGTGCCAGCACCCACAGGACTTCCACTGGGGCCAACGTCCTGACTTTC. This sequence encodes CASTHRTSTGANVLTF. The entire variable domain, with the rest obtained from reference TRBV27 and TRBJ2-6, is as follows: EAQVTQNPRYLITVTGKKLTVTCSQNMNHEYMSWYRQDPGLGLRQIYYSMNVEVTDKGDVPEGYKVSRKEKRNFPLILESPSPNQTSLYFCASTHRTSTGANVLTFGAGSRLTVL.

This clonotype has more than one count but fewer than ten. The rearrangement joins TRBV6-2 or TRBV6-3 to TRBJ2-7; D possibly corresponds to TRBD1 (6 bases). The CDR3 loop spans 15 amino acids. Per the germline V gene, CDR1 is MNHEY and CDR2 is SVGEGT. V gave up 6 bases and J gave up 7 bases, with 22 bases separating them. The CDR3 is CASSQRQATRGEQYF. CDR3 nucleotide sequence: TGTGCCAGCAGCCAACGACAGGCGACGAGGGGGGAGCAGTACTTC.

The chain combines TRBV6-2 or TRBV6-3 with TRBJ1-5; D gene unclear. Germline CDR1 reads MNHEY; CDR2 reads SVGEGT. Trimming stripped 6 bases from V and 0 bases from J, with 9 bases between. There are 14 residues in the CDR3. CDR3 DNA sequence: TGTGCCAGCAGACAACAGAATAGCAATCAGCCCCAGCATTTT. Amino acids: CASRQQNSNQPQHF.

The table lists this clonotype with a few counts. V usage is TRBV20-1 and J usage is TRBJ1-2; D gene ambiguous. The CDR3 has 13 residues. CDR1 is DFQATT, CDR2 SNEGSKA, per germline (reference sequence). V was pared by 5 bases and J by 1 base, with 11 bases between. CDR3 nucleotides: TGCAGTGCTCCCCTGCCAGATAACTATGGCTACACCTTC. Its protein is CSAPLPDNYGYTF.

The CDR3 nucleotides are TGTGCCAGCAGTGTAAACAGCGATCAGCCCCAGCATTTT. Translation: CASSVNSDQPQHF. The genes are TRBV6-2 or TRBV6-3 and TRBJ1-5; the D is unclear. The V and J ends lost 5 bases and 5 bases respectively, with 10 bases between them. CDR3 length equals 13 residues. The germline gives CDR1 MNHEY, CDR2 SVGEGT.